These T cell receptor beta chains were read from a single sample in a study of cytomegalovirus exposure and HLA in healthy donors. Method: immunoSEQ multiplex PCR; TCRdb's copy keeps in-frame clones and lacks some. The sample lists under 20,000 clones, roughly 80% occurring once. Sample: PBMCs. These receptors came from a human donor in good health. Each CDR3 is given with its conserved first and last residue. D genes are given only for firm matches. A clone size is listed for some rows: how often the clone was seen (once, few, many), or a class if it is expanded.

length: 13; V: TRBV11-3; J: TRBJ2-1; D: -; size: few; CDR3: CASSLERGWEQFF; DNA: TGTGCCAGCAGCTTAGAACGAGGCTGGGAGCAGTTCTTC
length: 14; V: TRBV7-8; J: TRBJ1-5; D: TRBD1; size: -; CDR3: CASSGGQGEQPQHF; DNA: TGTGCCAGCAGCGGGGGACAGGGGGAGCAGCCCCAGCATTTT
length: 15; V: TRBV2; J: TRBJ2-7; D: TRBD1; size: -; CDR3: CASRGGQGHSYEQYF; DNA: TGTGCCAGCAGGGGAGGACAGGGACACTCCTACGAGCAGTACTTC
length: 18; V: TRBV2; J: TRBJ2-1; D: TRBD2; size: -; CDR3: CASRGGTSGRIRYNEQFF; DNA: TGTGCCAGCAGGGGGGGGACTAGCGGGAGGATCCGCTACAATGAGCAGTTCTTC
length: 16; V: TRBV5-1; J: TRBJ2-7; D: TRBD2; size: few; CDR3: CASSPLAGGLRNEQYF; DNA: TGCGCCAGCAGCCCGCTAGCGGGGGGGCTCAGAAACGAGCAGTACTTC
length: 16; V: TRBV27; J: TRBJ2-7; D: TRBD1; size: -; CDR3: CASLSGQGINHGEQYF; DNA: TGTGCCAGCCTCTCGGGACAGGGCATAAATCATGGCGAGCAGTACTTC
length: 13; V: TRBV5-5; J: TRBJ1-2; D: -; size: -; CDR3: CASSLSGVYGYTF; DNA: TGTGCCAGCAGCCTTTCGGGGGTCTATGGCTACACCTTC
length: 12; V: TRBV15; J: TRBJ2-7; D: -; size: few; CDR3: CATSRLKAEQYF; DNA: TGTGCCACCAGCAGACTTAAAGCCGAGCAGTACTTC
length: 15; V: TRBV18; J: TRBJ1-1; D: -; size: -; CDR3: CASSPDRGSWTEAFF; DNA: TGTGCCAGCTCACCTGACCGAGGGAGTTGGACTGAAGCTTTCTTT
length: 17; V: TRBV7-2; J: TRBJ1-1; D: TRBD1; size: -; CDR3: CASSLEGTGLVNTEAFF; DNA: TGTGCCAGCAGCTTAGAGGGGACAGGGCTGGTGAACACTGAAGCTTTCTTT
length: 14; V: TRBV6-5; J: TRBJ2-7; D: TRBD1; size: -; CDR3: CASSEGDSSYEQYF; DNA: TGTGCCAGCAGTGAAGGGGACAGCTCCTACGAGCAGTACTTC
length: 12; V: TRBV5-1; J: TRBJ2-3; D: -; size: -; CDR3: CASSLATDTQYF; DNA: TGCGCCAGCAGCTTAGCGACAGATACGCAGTATTTT
length: 14; V: TRBV19; J: TRBJ1-5; D: -; size: -; CDR3: CASTDPGHNQPQHF; DNA: TGTGCCAGTACCGATCCCGGACACAATCAGCCCCAGCATTTT
length: 18; V: TRBV27; J: TRBJ2-5; D: TRBD2; size: -; CDR3: CASSIRRTSGTLQETQYF; DNA: TGTGCCAGCAGTATCCGACGGACTAGCGGGACCTTACAAGAGACCCAGTACTTC
length: 15; V: TRBV6-5; J: TRBJ2-3; D: -; size: -; CDR3: CASSTDRSATDTQYF; DNA: TGTGCCAGCAGCACCGACAGGTCTGCCACAGATACGCAGTATTTT
length: 14; V: TRBV5-1; J: TRBJ2-7; D: TRBD1; size: -; CDR3: CASSWGTGTYEQYF; DNA: TGCGCCAGCAGCTGGGGGACAGGTACCTACGAGCAGTACTTC